A selection of T cell receptor beta chains follows, all from one sample in a study of T cell responses to AZD1222 COVID-19 vaccine. Sequenced by immunoSEQ multiplex PCR; TCRdb stores in-frame clones only, minus some. The profile shows about 140,000 clones, 80% to 95% of them singletons. The sample in question was peripheral blood, obtained 28 days after the second AZD1222 dose. The source is an adult who received the AZD1222 COVID-19 vaccine. Both conserved end residues are part of each CDR3. The D gene is left open where the match is weak. Expanded clones are given a class, and other clones once, few, many or no size at all.

v_call,clone_size,j_call,d_call,cdr3_nt,cdr3_aa
TRBV10-3,.,TRBJ2-2,.,TGTGCCATCAAGGGACACACGAACACCGGGGAGCTGTTTTTT,CAIKGHTNTGELFF
TRBV3-1/TRBV3-2,.,TRBJ2-3,.,TGTGCCAGCAGCCAAGCGGGACCTCATACGCAGTATTTT,CASSQAGPHTQYF
TRBV5-1,.,TRBJ1-2,.,TGCGCCAGCAGTGACCAGGGTTTGGGGTCCTATGGCTACACCTTC,CASSDQGLGSYGYTF
TRBV30,.,TRBJ1-2,.,TGTGCCTGGAGGCCTCAAGGTTACGATGGCTACACCTTC,CAWRPQGYDGYTF
TRBV27,.,TRBJ1-2,TRBD1,TGTGCCAGCAGTTCTCAGGGGGCTCGGGGCTATGGCTACACCTTC,CASSSQGARGYGYTF
TRBV5-8,.,TRBJ2-7,.,TGTGCCAGCAGCTTTATCGAAACCTACGAGCAGTACTTC,CASSFIETYEQYF
TRBV27,.,TRBJ1-5,TRBD1,TGTGCCAGCAGTTTATCCGGGGACAGGGGGCTCTTGTCCCAGCATTTT,CASSLSGDRGLLSQHF
TRBV7-9,.,TRBJ2-2,TRBD2,TGTGCCAGCAGCTTACAACTAGCGGACTCCGGGGAGCTGTTTTTT,CASSLQLADSGELFF
TRBV28,.,TRBJ2-2,TRBD1,TGTGCCAGCAGAGTGAGACAGGGTAGCGGGGAGCTGTTTTTT,CASRVRQGSGELFF
TRBV6-5,.,TRBJ2-2,.,TGTGCCAGCAGTCCTCCCACCGGGGAGCTGTTTTTT,CASSPPTGELFF
TRBV28,.,TRBJ1-5,.,TGTGCCAGCAGTCACCAGGGGTTTGGCAATCAGCCCCAGCATTTT,CASSHQGFGNQPQHF
TRBV5-1,.,TRBJ1-1,.,TGCGCCAGCAGCTTGAGCCTCGGGAACACTGAAGCTTTCTTT,CASSLSLGNTEAFF
TRBV15,.,TRBJ1-4,TRBD1,TGTGCCACCAGCAGAGTACAGGGGAGGTTTGATGAAAAACTGTTTTTT,CATSRVQGRFDEKLFF
TRBV5-1,.,TRBJ1-1,.,TGCGCCAGCAGCTCATTTAGACAGAACACTGAAGCTTTCTTT,CASSSFRQNTEAFF
TRBV7-9,.,TRBJ2-7,.,TGTGCCAGCAGCTCTACAGGGAGAATCGCCTACGAGCAGTACTTC,CASSSTGRIAYEQYF
TRBV5-5,medium-sized,TRBJ1-2,TRBD1,TGTGCCAGCAGCTTTAAGACAGGGGACGCAATGGGCTATGGCTACACCTTC,CASSFKTGDAMGYGYTF
TRBV7-6,.,TRBJ1-6,.,TGTGCCAGCAGCTCCCAAATCCCTATCGGACGGCCGAACTCTTATAATTCACCCCTCCACTTT,CASSSQIPIGRPNSYNSPLHF
TRBV27,few,TRBJ2-7,TRBD1,TGTGCCAGCAGTGCACCGGGACAGGGGTCCTACGAGCAGTACTTC,CASSAPGQGSYEQYF
TRBV28,.,TRBJ2-7,.,TGTGCCAGCAGTCTACCCACCGTCTTTGGGGAGCAGTACTTC,CASSLPTVFGEQYF
TRBV11-2,few,TRBJ1-4,.,TGTGCCAGCAGCTTAGTGTCGTCACGAAAACTGTTTTTT,CASSLVSSRKLFF
TRBV9,.,TRBJ2-5,.,TGTGCCAGCAGCGTAGCCGCCGGGGGAGAGACCCAGTACTTC,CASSVAAGGETQYF
TRBV6-2/TRBV6-3,.,TRBJ1-1,.,TGTGCCAGCAGTCACGTGTGGGGCGCGGATGAGAACACTGAAGCTTTCTTT,CASSHVWGADENTEAFF
TRBV19,.,TRBJ1-5,.,TGTGCCAGCACCAAGCGGGGACAGCCCCAGCATTTT,CASTKRGQPQHF
TRBV15,.,TRBJ1-2,.,TGTGCCACCAGCAGAGGAAGAGAGGGTCGGGGCTATGGCTACACCTTC,CATSRGREGRGYGYTF
TRBV7-2,.,TRBJ2-1,.,TGTGCCAGCAGCTTTGCGGACTACAATGAGCAGTTCTTC,CASSFADYNEQFF
TRBV6-5,.,TRBJ1-2,.,TGTGCCAGCAGGAGACAGGCGTATGGCTACACCTTC,CASRRQAYGYTF
TRBV20-1,.,TRBJ2-1,.,TGCAGTGCTATGAGGCCCAACCCGTTCTTC,CSAMRPNPFF
TRBV7-9,.,TRBJ2-1,TRBD2,TGTGCCAGACGTCAAATAGCGGGAGACTACAATGAGCAGTTCTTC,CARRQIAGDYNEQFF
TRBV6-1,many,TRBJ2-1,.,TGTGCCAGCAGTGAAGCACTTCAGGGAGCAGATGAGCAGTTCTTC,CASSEALQGADEQFF
TRBV6-5,.,TRBJ1-5,TRBD1,TGTGCCAGCAGTTACGGCAGGGGGATTTCTCAGCCCCAGCATTTT,CASSYGRGISQPQHF
TRBV25-1,once,TRBJ2-5,.,TGTGCCAGCAGTGGGCCAAATGGGATTCGTGAGACCCAGTACTTC,CASSGPNGIRETQYF
TRBV27,few,TRBJ1-5,.,TGTGCCAGCAGTTTAATGGGATTGAGGGATAGCAATCAGCCCCAGCATTTT,CASSLMGLRDSNQPQHF
TRBV10-2,.,TRBJ1-2,.,TGCGCCACCCGGACCACCGAGGAAGGCTACACCTTC,CATRTTEEGYTF
TRBV18,.,TRBJ2-2,TRBD1,TGTGCCAGCTCAGGGACAGGCAACACCGGGGAGCTGTTTTTT,CASSGTGNTGELFF
TRBV6-2/TRBV6-3,.,TRBJ2-7,TRBD1,TGTGCCAGCAGTTATAGGGCAGGGGGCTACTACGAGCAGTACTTC,CASSYRAGGYYEQYF
TRBV5-1,.,TRBJ1-6,.,TGCGCCAGCAGCTTGGAAGGGGGGGGAGGATTTTCACCCCTCCACTTT,CASSLEGGGGFSPLHF
TRBV5-1,.,TRBJ1-2,.,TGCGCCAGCAGCTTGGCCCAAGGGGATGGCTACACCTTC,CASSLAQGDGYTF
TRBV6-6,.,TRBJ2-2,.,TGTGCCAGCAGGAGGGCATACACCGGGGAGCTGTTTTTT,CASRRAYTGELFF
TRBV6-2/TRBV6-3,.,TRBJ2-4,.,TGTGCCAGCAGTTATGTCTTCAAAAACATTCAGTACTTC,CASSYVFKNIQYF
TRBV30,.,TRBJ1-5,.,TGTGCCTGGAGTGTAGGGACCGCTAATCAGCCCCAGCATTTT,CAWSVGTANQPQHF
TRBV10-2,.,TRBJ2-3,TRBD2,TGCGCCAGCAGTGACTTTTTAGCGGGGACAGATACGCAGTATTTT,CASSDFLAGTDTQYF
TRBV27,once,TRBJ2-7,TRBD1,TGTGCCAGCAGTAGTCCCGGGACAGGGAGGTACGAGCAGTACTTC,CASSSPGTGRYEQYF
TRBV3-1/TRBV3-2,.,TRBJ1-1,.,TGTGCCAGCAGCCATACAGGGAACACTGAAGCTTTCTTT,CASSHTGNTEAFF
TRBV20-1,.,TRBJ2-7,TRBD2,TGCAGTGCCAGTAACGTCAGGGAGGGGAGCTCCTACGAGCAGTACTTC,CSASNVREGSSYEQYF
TRBV3-1/TRBV3-2,.,TRBJ2-7,.,TGTGCCAGCAGCCGATTCGACGAGCAGTACTTC,CASSRFDEQYF
TRBV5-1,.,TRBJ2-1,TRBD1,TGCGCCAGCAGCGCGGGACAGGGGGCCCATGAGCAGTTCTTC,CASSAGQGAHEQFF
TRBV9,.,TRBJ2-5,.,TGTGCCAGCAGCGTCTCTGGGAAAGAGACCCAGTACTTC,CASSVSGKETQYF
TRBV6-2/TRBV6-3,.,TRBJ2-1,.,TGTGCCAGCAGTTACAATGTTGAGCAGTTCTTC,CASSYNVEQFF
TRBV29-1,.,TRBJ2-7,TRBD2,TGCAGCGTCGCCTTATTAGCGGGAGGATCCTACGAGCAGTACTTC,CSVALLAGGSYEQYF
TRBV7-2,.,TRBJ1-1,.,TGTGCCAGCAGCTTCTTCAGGGGTAAAGGTTTCTTT,CASSFFRGKGFF
TRBV5-3,.,TRBJ2-4,TRBD1,TGTGCCAGAAGCTCGGACTCAGGACAGGGGGCGCGGAGGTGCGACAAAAACATTCAGTACTTC,CARSSDSGQGARRCDKNIQYF
TRBV11-2,.,TRBJ2-7,.,TGTGCCAGCGGTCCCCGACCGATCTACGAGCAGTACTTC,CASGPRPIYEQYF
TRBV28,.,TRBJ1-5,.,TGTGCCAGCAGTTTATATAGGGTCGACCAGCCCCAGCATTTT,CASSLYRVDQPQHF
TRBV28,.,TRBJ2-7,.,TGTGCCAGCAGTGCTGACGGCCCGGGCGAGCAGTACTTC,CASSADGPGEQYF
TRBV11-2,.,TRBJ2-3,.,TGTGCCAGCAGCTTGGTGGTATATTATGATACGCAGTATTTT,CASSLVVYYDTQYF
TRBV9,once,TRBJ2-2,.,TGTGCCAGCAGCGTAGAGTCTAGTCCCGGGGAGCTGTTTTTT,CASSVESSPGELFF